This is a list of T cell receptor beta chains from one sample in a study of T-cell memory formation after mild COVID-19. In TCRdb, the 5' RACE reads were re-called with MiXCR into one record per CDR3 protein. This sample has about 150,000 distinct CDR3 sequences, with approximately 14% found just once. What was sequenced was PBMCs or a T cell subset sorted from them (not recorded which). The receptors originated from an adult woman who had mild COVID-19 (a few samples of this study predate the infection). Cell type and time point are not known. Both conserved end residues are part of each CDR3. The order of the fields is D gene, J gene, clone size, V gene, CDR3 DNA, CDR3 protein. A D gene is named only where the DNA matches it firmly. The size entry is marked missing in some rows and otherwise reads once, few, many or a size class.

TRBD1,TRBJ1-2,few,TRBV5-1,TGCGCCAGCAGCTTGGATAGACAGGGGAAGATTTATAGCTATGGCTACACCTTC,CASSLDRQGKIYSYGYTF
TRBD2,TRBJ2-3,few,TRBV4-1,TGCGCCAGCGGGACTAGCTACACAGATACGCAGTATTTT,CASGTSYTDTQYF
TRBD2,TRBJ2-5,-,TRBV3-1,TGTGACAGCAGCCAAGGGACTAGCGGGTTGGAGACCCAGTACTTC,CDSSQGTSGLETQYF
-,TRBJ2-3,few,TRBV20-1,TGCAGTGCTCCCCGGATGGGCTCCCTGCGTGGAGATACGCAGTATTTT,CSAPRMGSLRGDTQYF
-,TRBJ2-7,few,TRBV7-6,TGTGCCAGCAGCTTGGTTCCGGTACACGAGCAGTACTTC,CASSLVPVHEQYF
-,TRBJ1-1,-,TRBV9,TGTGCCAGCACTACGTATTCAGGGACGAACACTGAAGCTTTCTTT,CASTTYSGTNTEAFF
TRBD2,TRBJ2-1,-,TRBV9,TGTGCCAGCAGCACCGCCGGGCAATGGACTAGCGGGAGTGGGGATGAGCAGTTCTTC,CASSTAGQWTSGSGDEQFF
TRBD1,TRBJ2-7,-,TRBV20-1,TGCAGTGCTAGAGCACCGGGACAGATCTCCTACGAGCAGTACTTC,CSARAPGQISYEQYF
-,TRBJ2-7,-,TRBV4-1,TGCGCCAGCAGCCAAGATCGGGGCAGCTCCTACGAGCAGTACTTC,CASSQDRGSSYEQYF
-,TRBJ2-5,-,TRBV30,TGTGCCTGCATACGGGGCACAGGCGCCACGACCCAGTACTTC,CACIRGTGATTQYF
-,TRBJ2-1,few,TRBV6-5,TGTGCCAGCAGAAGAGGGAATGAGCAGTTCTTC,CASRRGNEQFF
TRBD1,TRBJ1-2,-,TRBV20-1,TGCAGTGCCGTCGACAGGGGCGCTTATGGCTACACCTTC,CSAVDRGAYGYTF
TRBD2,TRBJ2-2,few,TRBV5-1,TGCGCCAGCAGCTTGGTAGCGGGGGGTCGCGGAGAGACCGGGGAGCTGTTTTTT,CASSLVAGGRGETGELFF
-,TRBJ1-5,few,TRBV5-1,TGCGCCAGCAGCGTCGAAGGCAATCAGCCCCAGCATTTT,CASSVEGNQPQHF
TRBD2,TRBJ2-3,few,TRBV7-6,TGTGCCAGCAGCTGGGGGGGGACTTCGAGCACAGATACGCAGTATTTT,CASSWGGTSSTDTQYF
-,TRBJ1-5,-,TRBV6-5,TGTGCCAGCAGTTACTCCTACAGGGGCAATCAGCCCCAGCATTTT,CASSYSYRGNQPQHF
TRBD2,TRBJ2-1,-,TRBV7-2,TGTGCCAGCAGCTCCGGGACTAGCGGGGGGGTTAATCGGTTCTTC,CASSSGTSGGVNRFF
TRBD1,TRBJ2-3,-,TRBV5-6,TGTGCCAGCAGCTCAACCGGGACAGGGGGCTGGACGCAGTATTTT,CASSSTGTGGWTQYF
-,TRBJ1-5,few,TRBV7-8,TGTGCCAGCAGCTTAGGAGTGGTAACACAGGGAGGCCAGCCCCAGCATTTT,CASSLGVVTQGGQPQHF
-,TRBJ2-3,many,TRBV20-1,TGCAGTGCTAGTGGGGTGAGGGAAGATACGCAGTATTTT,CSASGVREDTQYF
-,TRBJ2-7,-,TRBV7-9,TGTGCCAGCAGCTTGGGACAAGGGTTCAACGAGCAGTACTTC,CASSLGQGFNEQYF
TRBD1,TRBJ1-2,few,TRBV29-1,TGCAGCGTTGACCAGGGGGCCGCCGTTGATCTTGGCTACACCTTC,CSVDQGAAVDLGYTF